These 21 T cell receptor beta chains came from one sample sequenced in a study of blood T cell repertoires in COVID-19. Generated by immunoSEQ multiplex PCR, the TCRdb table keeps only in-frame clones and is missing some. Among 200,000 to 250,000 clones, roughly 89% were seen once, and the ten largest hold approximately 6.2%. Sequences were obtained from peripheral blood. The origin of the receptors is a man in his fifties or sixties who had recovered from COVID-19.

This clone was counted only a few times. The chain has TRBV7-2 and TRBJ1-1; D may be TRBD1 (5 bases). Trimming left V 1 base short and J 5 bases short, with 11 bases between. The CDR3 contains 14 residues. Germline V CDR1 and CDR2: SGHTA, FQGNSA. The CDR3 is CASSLVGAITEAFF. The CDR3 region has the DNA TGTGCCAGCAGCTTAGTAGGGGCAATTACTGAAGCTTTCTTT.

The rearrangement joins TRBV2 to TRBJ2-1; 10 positions agree with TRBD2. From germline, CDR1 is SNHLY and CDR2 FYNNEI. This CDR3 region has 13 residues. The V and J ends lost 8 bases and 9 bases, in that order; junction bases with no gene match: 7. CDR3 protein: CASGTSDHGEQFF. CDR3 nucleotide sequence: TGTGCCAGCGGGACTAGCGACCACGGTGAGCAGTTCTTC.

This chain links TRBV7-2 with TRBJ2-2, with 8 bases matching TRBD2. The CDR3 is made up of 15 amino acids. V trimming: 1 base; J trimming: 6 bases; junction bases outside the gene matches: 4. Germline lookup yields CDR1 SGHTA and CDR2 FQGNSA. In DNA form, the CDR3 reads TGTGCCAGCAGCTTAGGTTCAGCGGGAGCCGGGGAGCTGTTTTTT. It specifies CASSLGSAGAGELFF.

The chain recombines TRBV5-1 with TRBJ1-6, with D perhaps TRBD1 (5 bases). CDR3 length equals 15 residues. V was pared by 0 bases and J by 10 bases, with 14 bases between. Germline CDR1 is SGHRS and CDR2 is YFSETQ. CDR3 residues: CASSLAGGLGSPLHF. Here the CDR3 DNA reads TGCGCCAGCAGCTTGGCGGGGGGACTGGGCTCACCCCTCCACTTT.

The rearrangement joins TRBV28 to TRBJ2-5; 8 nucleotides match TRBD1. The germline V gene encodes CDR1 MDHEN and CDR2 SYDVKM. V shed 10 bases and J 1 base; nucleotides not matched to a gene: 8. The CDR3 has 14 amino acids. The CDR3 is CANAQGAGQETQYF. CDR3 coding DNA: TGTGCCAACGCGCAGGGGGCAGGCCAAGAGACCCAGTACTTC.

The chain uses TRBV7-9 and TRBJ1-5; D gene ambiguous. CDR3 length: 14 amino acids. Per the germline V gene, CDR1 is SEHNR and CDR2 is FQNEAQ (reference sequence). Trimming removed 0 bases at V and 4 bases at J, with 7 bases between. The CDR3 coding sequence is TGTGCCAGCAGCTTAGCGTCAGATAATCAGCCCCAGCATTTT. It yields the protein CASSLASDNQPQHF.

This clone occurred once. The rearrangement joins TRBV7-3 to TRBJ2-2, with 10 bases that match TRBD2. V shed 6 bases, J shed 4 bases, and the junction held 5 bases outside the gene matches. Looked up from germline, CDR1 is SGHTA and CDR2 is FQGTGA. The CDR3 is 15 residues long. The CDR3: CASSRTSGFTGELFF. CDR3 DNA: TGTGCCAGCAGTCGGACTAGCGGCTTCACCGGGGAGCTGTTTTTT.

V is TRBV28 and J is TRBJ2-3; a weak D match, TRBD1 (6 bases). The V end was cut by 3 bases, the J end by 1 base, with 8 bases between. Germline V CDR1 and CDR2: MDHEN, SYDVKM. CDR3 length equals 14 residues. The CDR3 DNA follows: TGTGCCAGCAGTTTGGGGGCCCGCACAGATACGCAGTATTTT. It encodes CASSLGARTDTQYF.

The chain links TRBV6-5 to TRBJ1-2; D gene uncertain. The CDR3 length is 15 residues. Looked up from germline, CDR1 is MNHEY and CDR2 is SVGAGI. V lost 0 bases to trimming and J lost 4 bases, with 12 bases between them. The CDR3 is CASSYSTAGSYGYTF. CDR3 DNA sequence: TGTGCCAGCAGTTACTCGACCGCGGGGAGCTATGGCTACACCTTC.

This chain joins TRBV6-1 and TRBJ1-6; D is unclear. This CDR3 is built from 15 residues. The V and J ends lost 0 bases and 9 bases respectively, with 12 bases between them. Per germline, CDR1 MNHNS and CDR2 SASEGT. The CDR3 protein is CASSEALGVSSPLHF. The CDR3 DNA is TGTGCCAGCAGTGAAGCGCTCGGGGTATCTTCACCCCTCCACTTT.

The V gene is TRBV6-1, the J gene TRBJ1-1, with TRBD1 matching 8 bases. Germline CDR1 reads MNHNS; CDR2 reads SASEGT. The CDR3 consists of 17 residues. J was trimmed by 3 bases and V by 4 bases; bases with no gene match: 13. The CDR3 here is CASSGRGLLGSDTEAFF. CDR3 bases: TGTGCCAGCAGTGGCAGGGGGCTTTTGGGTTCGGACACTGAAGCTTTCTTT.

This chain links TRBV9 with TRBJ2-7, with D possibly TRBD1 on 5 matching bases. CDR1 SGDLS and CDR2 YYNGEE come from the germline V gene. Trimming took off 3 bases at V and 5 bases at J, with 9 bases between the two ends. The CDR3 is made up of 12 amino acids. The CDR3 loop reads CASSEPRDEQYF. The DNA for the CDR3 is TGTGCCAGCAGCGAACCCAGGGACGAGCAGTACTTC. The whole variable domain, filled in from reference TRBV9 and TRBJ2-7, reads DSGVTQTPKHLITATGQRVTLRCSPRSGDLSVYWYQQSLDQGLQFLIQYYNGEERAKGNILERFSAQQFPDLHSELNLSSLELGDSALYFCASSEPRDEQYFGPGTRLTVT.

The chain recombines TRBV28 with TRBJ2-4, with D possibly being TRBD2 (6 bases). The CDR3 runs to 14 residues. Germline-derived CDR1 and CDR2 are MDHEN and SYDVKM. Trimming took off 8 bases at V and 1 base at J, with 12 bases between the two ends. The CDR3 loop is CASGPGLAKNIQYF. In DNA form, the CDR3 reads TGTGCCAGCGGGCCGGGACTTGCCAAAAACATTCAGTACTTC.

The V call is TRBV5-4, the J call TRBJ2-7; 9 bases align to TRBD1. Trimming at V came to 5 bases and at J to 7 bases, leaving 7 bases not matched to a gene. Looked up from germline, CDR1 is SGHNT and CDR2 is YYREEE (reference sequence). This CDR3 comprises 13 residues. In DNA form, the CDR3 reads TGTGCCAGCAGGCAACAGGGGGCGCGGGAGCAGTACTTC. Amino acid sequence: CASRQQGAREQYF.

The chain recombines TRBV7-9 with TRBJ1-3; D remains ambiguous. This CDR3 contains 13 residues. Deletions cut 2 bases from V and 3 bases from J, with 5 bases between. Germline V gene sequence: CDR1 SEHNR, CDR2 FQNEAQ (reference sequence). This chain's CDR3 is CASSLRVGNTIYF. The CDR3 DNA sequence: TGTGCCAGCAGCTTACGTGTTGGAAACACCATATATTTT.

In DNA, the CDR3 is TGTGCCAGTAGTGCTCCGGGACTAGCAGGCGATGAGCAGTTCTTC. It codes for CASSAPGLAGDEQFF. The chain joins TRBV19 to TRBJ2-1; 9 bases line up with TRBD2. The CDR3 consists of 15 residues. The junction had 10 bases not matched to a gene; V was cut back by 5 bases and J by 8 bases. Per the germline V gene, CDR1 is LNHDA and CDR2 is SQIVND (reference sequence). Supplemented by reference TRBV19 and TRBJ2-1, the full variable domain reads DGGITQSPKYLFRKEGQNVTLSCEQNLNHDAMYWYRQDPGQGLRLIYYSQIVNDFQKGDIAEGYSVSREKKESFPLTVTSAQKNPTAFYLCASSAPGLAGDEQFFGPGTRLTVL.

The rearrangement joins TRBV10-2 to TRBJ1-2; D not resolved. The CDR3 spans 12 residues. The V and J ends lost 2 bases and 5 bases respectively, with 6 bases between them. Germline-derived CDR1 and CDR2 are WSHSY and SAAADI. Here the CDR3 DNA reads TGCGCCAGCAGTGAGATAGAGTATGGCTACACCTTC. It codes for CASSEIEYGYTF.

The chain uses TRBV7-9 and TRBJ2-1; TRBD2 aligns across 9 bases. The V segment lost 1 base and the J segment 6 bases; nucleotides outside the gene matches: 4. CDR1 is SEHNR, CDR2 FQNEAQ, per germline (reference sequence). This CDR3 spans 15 amino acids. The CDR3 DNA sequence: TGTGCCAGCAGCTTAGGTGTAGCGGGAGCCAATGAGCAGTTCTTC. Its protein is CASSLGVAGANEQFF.

On this clone itself: At one end the junction does not follow the germline gene, possibly because of a read error. This chain connects TRBV5-1 to TRBJ1-5; maybe TRBD1 (5 bases). The CDR3 runs 13 residues. The germline V gene has CDR1 SGHRS and CDR2 YFSETQ. The CDR3, as DNA: TGCGCCAGCAGACGGGACGGCGGGGCGCCCGAGCATTTT. Translating gives CASRRDGGAPEHF.

V usage is TRBV5-1 and J usage is TRBJ2-5, with a weak D call TRBD2 (6 bases). Germline CDR1 and CDR2: SGHRS and YFSETQ. Trimming removed 4 bases at V and 3 bases at J, with 10 bases between. CDR3 length: 13 amino acids. CDR3 sequence: CASSPGLEETQYF. The CDR3 nucleotides read TGCGCCAGCAGCCCGGGACTTGAAGAGACCCAGTACTTC.

The chain recombines TRBV19 with TRBJ2-7; a possible D gene is TRBD1 (5 bases). CDR1 LNHDA and CDR2 SQIVND come from the germline V gene (reference sequence). Between the trimmed V and J ends, which lost 5 bases and 3 bases, there was a span of 11 bases. The CDR3 contains 13 residues. The CDR3 nucleotides read TGTGCCAGTAGTGAGACAGCCCTCTACGAGCAGTACTTC. This encodes CASSETALYEQYF.